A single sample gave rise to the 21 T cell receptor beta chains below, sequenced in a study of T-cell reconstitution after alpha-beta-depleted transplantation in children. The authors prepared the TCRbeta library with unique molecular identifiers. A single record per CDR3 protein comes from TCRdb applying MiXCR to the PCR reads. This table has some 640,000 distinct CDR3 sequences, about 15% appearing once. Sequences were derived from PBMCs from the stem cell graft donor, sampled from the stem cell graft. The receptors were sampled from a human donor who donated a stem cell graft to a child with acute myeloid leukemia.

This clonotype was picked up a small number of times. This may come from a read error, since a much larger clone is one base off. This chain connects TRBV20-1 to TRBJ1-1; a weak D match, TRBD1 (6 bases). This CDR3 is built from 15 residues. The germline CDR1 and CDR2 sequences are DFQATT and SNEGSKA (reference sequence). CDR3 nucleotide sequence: TGCAGTGCTAGCGCAGGGGTTTACGGGAACTCTGAAGCTTTCTTT. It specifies CSASAGVYGNSEAFF.

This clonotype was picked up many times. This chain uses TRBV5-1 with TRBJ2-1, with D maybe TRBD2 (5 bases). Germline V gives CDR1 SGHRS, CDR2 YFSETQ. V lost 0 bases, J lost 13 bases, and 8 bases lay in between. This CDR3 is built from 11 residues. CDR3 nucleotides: TGCGCCAGCAGCTTGGAGTGGACTCAGTTCTTC. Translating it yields CASSLEWTQFF.

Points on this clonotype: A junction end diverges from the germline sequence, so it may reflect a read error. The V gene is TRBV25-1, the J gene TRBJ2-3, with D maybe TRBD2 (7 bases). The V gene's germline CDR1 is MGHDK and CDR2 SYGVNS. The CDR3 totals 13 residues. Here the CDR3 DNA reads TGTGCCAGCTCATACGGGAGGACAGATACGCGGTATTTT. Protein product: CASSYGRTDTRYF.

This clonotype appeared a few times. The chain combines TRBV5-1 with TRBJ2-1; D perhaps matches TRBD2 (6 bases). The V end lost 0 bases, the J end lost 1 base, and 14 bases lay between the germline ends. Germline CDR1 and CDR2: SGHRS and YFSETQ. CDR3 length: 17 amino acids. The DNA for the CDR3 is TGCGCCAGCAGCTTGGATTGGAGGGCCGTTTCCTACAATGAGCAGTTCTTC. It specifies CASSLDWRAVSYNEQFF.

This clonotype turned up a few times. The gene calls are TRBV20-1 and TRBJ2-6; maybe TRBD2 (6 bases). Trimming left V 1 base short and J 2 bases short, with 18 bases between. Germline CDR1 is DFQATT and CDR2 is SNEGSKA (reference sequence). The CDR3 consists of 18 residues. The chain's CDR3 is CSARGGKGGIAGANVLTF. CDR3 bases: TGCAGTGCTAGAGGAGGGAAAGGAGGGATCGCTGGGGCCAACGTCCTGACTTTC.

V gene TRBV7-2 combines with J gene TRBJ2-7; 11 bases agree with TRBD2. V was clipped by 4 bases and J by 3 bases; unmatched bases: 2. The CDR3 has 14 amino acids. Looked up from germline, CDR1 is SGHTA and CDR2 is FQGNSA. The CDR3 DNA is TGTGCCAGCAGCTCTAGCGGGGGGTACTACGAGCAGTACTTC. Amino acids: CASSSSGGYYEQYF.

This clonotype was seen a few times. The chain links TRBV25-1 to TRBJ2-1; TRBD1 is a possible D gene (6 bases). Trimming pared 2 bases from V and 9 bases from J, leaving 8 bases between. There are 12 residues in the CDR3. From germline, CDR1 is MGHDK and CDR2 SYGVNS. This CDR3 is CASSEVRGEQFF. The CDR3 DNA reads TGTGCCAGCAGTGAAGTCAGGGGTGAGCAGTTCTTC.

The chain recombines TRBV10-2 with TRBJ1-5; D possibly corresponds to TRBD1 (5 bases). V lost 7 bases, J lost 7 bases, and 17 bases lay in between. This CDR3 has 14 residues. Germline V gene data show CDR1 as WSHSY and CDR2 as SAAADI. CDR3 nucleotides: TGCGCCAGCACCGTAGGACATCTGGGACAGCCCCAGCATTTT. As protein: CASTVGHLGQPQHF.

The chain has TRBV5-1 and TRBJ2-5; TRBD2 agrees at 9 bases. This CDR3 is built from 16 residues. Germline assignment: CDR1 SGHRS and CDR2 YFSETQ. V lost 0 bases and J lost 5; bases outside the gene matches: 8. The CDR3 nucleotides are TGCGCCAGCAGCTTGGTCCTAGCGGGATCAGTGGAGACCCAGTACTTC. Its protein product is CASSLVLAGSVETQYF.

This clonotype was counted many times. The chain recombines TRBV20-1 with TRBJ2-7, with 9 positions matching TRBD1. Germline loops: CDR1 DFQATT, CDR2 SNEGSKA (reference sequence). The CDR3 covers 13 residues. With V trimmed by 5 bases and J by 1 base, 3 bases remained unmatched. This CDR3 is CSASGTGSYEQYV. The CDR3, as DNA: TGCAGTGCTTCCGGGACAGGGTCCTACGAGCAGTACGTC.

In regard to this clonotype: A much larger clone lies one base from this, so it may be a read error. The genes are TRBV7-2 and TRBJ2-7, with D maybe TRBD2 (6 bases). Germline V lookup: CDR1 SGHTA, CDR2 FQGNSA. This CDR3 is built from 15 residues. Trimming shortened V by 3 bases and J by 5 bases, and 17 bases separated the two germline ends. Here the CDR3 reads CASSFAGGWGDEQYF. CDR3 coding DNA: TGTGCCAGCAGCTTCGCAGGTGGCTGGGGGGACGAGCAGTACTTC.

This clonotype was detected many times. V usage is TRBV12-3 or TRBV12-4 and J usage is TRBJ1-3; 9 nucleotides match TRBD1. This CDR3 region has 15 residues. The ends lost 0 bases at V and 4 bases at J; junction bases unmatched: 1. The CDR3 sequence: CASSLAGTGGNTIYF. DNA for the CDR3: TGTGCCAGCAGTTTAGCCGGGACAGGGGGAAACACCATATATTTT.

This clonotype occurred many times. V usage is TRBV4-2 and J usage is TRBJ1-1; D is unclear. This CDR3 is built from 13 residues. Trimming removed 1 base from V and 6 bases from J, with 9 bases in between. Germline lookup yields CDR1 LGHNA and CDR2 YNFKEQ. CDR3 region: CASSQVGYPEAFF. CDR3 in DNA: TGTGCCAGCAGCCAAGTAGGGTACCCTGAAGCTTTCTTT.

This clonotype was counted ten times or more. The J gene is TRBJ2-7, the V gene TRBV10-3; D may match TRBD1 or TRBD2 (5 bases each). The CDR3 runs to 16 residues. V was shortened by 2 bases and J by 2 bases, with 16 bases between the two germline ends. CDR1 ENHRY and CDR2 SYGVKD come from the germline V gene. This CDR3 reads CAISERTGTHPYEQYF. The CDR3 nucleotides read TGTGCCATCAGTGAGAGGACGGGGACGCATCCCTACGAGCAGTACTTC.

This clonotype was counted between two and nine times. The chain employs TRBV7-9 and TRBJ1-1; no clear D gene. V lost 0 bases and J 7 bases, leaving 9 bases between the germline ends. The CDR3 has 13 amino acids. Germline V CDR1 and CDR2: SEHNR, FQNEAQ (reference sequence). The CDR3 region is CASSLASGGEAFF. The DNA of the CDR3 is TGTGCCAGCAGCTTAGCAAGCGGTGGTGAAGCTTTCTTT.

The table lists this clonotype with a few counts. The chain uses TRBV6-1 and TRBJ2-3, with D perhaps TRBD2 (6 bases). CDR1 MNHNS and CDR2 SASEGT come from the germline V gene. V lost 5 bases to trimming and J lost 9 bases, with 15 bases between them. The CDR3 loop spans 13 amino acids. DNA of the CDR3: TGTGCCAGCAGTCAAGACTTGGGGGGAACGCAGTATTTT. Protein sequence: CASSQDLGGTQYF.

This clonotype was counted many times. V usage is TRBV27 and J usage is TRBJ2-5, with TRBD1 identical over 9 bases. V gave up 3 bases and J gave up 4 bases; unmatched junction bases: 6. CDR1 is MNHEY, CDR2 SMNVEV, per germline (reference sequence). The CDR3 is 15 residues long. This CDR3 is CASSFTSGQGETQYF. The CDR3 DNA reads TGTGCCAGCAGTTTCACATCGGGACAGGGAGAGACCCAGTACTTC.

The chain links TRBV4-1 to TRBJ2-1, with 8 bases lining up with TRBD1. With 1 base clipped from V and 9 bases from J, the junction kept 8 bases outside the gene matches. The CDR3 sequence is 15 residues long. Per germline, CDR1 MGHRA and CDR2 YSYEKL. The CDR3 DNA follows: TGCGCCAGCAGCCAAGTATTGCAGGGGGCTGGTGAGCAGTTCTTC. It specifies CASSQVLQGAGEQFF.

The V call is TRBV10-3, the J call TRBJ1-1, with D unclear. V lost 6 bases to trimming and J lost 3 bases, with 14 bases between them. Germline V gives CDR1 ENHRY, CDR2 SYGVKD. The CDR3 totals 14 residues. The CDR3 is CAIRDDIGDTEAFF. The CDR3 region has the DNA TGTGCCATCAGGGATGACATCGGGGACACTGAAGCTTTCTTT.

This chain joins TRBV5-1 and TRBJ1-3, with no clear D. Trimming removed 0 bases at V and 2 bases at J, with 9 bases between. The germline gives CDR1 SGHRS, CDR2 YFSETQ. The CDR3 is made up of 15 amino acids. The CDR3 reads CASSLALDPGNTIYF. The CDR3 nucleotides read TGCGCCAGCAGCTTGGCCTTGGACCCTGGAAACACCATATATTTT.

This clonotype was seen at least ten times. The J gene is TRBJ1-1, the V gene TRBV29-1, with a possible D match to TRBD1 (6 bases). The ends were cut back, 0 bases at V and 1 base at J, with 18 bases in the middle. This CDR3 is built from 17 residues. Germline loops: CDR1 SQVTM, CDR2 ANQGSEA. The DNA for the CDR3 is TGCAGCGTTGAAGATCTAATGGAAACAGGGCCGAACACTGAAGCTTTCTTT. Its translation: CSVEDLMETGPNTEAFF.